This TCR beta chain is from a study of T-cell reconstitution after alpha-beta-depleted transplantation in children. Whole-study findings and limits: Newly produced T cells mostly accounted for T-cell counts and diversity one year post-transplant. TCRbeta diversity was high at day 60 in some patients (a result of surviving recipient T cells and thymic progenitors).

V was trimmed by 6 bases and J by 4 bases, leaving 7 bases between them. Germline CDR1 and CDR2: MNHNY and SVGAGI (reference sequence). The CDR3 length is 12 residues. This clonotype occurred a few times. Its antigen is undetermined. Unique molecular identifiers were built into the TCRbeta library. TCRdb re-called the PCR reads through MiXCR, storing one row per CDR3 protein. The data contain 97,000 or so distinct CDR3 sequences, approximately 6% of them seen just once; the ten biggest clones take up 5.5% to 6.5%. The gene calls are TRBV6-6 and TRBJ1-5; D is ambiguous. The sequence derives from a female patient aged 2-15 years who had a stem cell transplant for Fanconi anemia, so the T cells may come from the graft donor. Sequencing was performed on PBMCs, mostly from graft donor cells, taken 60 days after TCRalphabeta/CD19-depleted stem cell transplant. CDR3 protein: CASRGPNQPQHF. CDR3 in DNA: TGTGCCAGCAGGGGCCCTAATCAGCCCCAGCATTTT.